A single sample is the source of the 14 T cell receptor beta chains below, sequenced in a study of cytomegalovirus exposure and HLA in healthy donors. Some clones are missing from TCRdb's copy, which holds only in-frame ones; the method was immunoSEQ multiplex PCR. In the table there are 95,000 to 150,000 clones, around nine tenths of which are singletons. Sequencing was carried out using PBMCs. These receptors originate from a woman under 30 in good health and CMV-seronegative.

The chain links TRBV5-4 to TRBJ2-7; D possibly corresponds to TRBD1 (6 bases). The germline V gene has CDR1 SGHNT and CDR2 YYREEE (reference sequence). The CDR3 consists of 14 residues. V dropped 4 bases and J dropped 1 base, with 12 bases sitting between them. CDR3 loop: CASSMTGQSYEQYF. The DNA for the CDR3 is TGTGCCAGCAGCATGACAGGACAGTCCTACGAGCAGTACTTC. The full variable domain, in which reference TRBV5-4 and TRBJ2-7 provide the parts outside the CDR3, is ETGVTQSPTHLIKTRGQQVTLRCSSQSGHNTVSWYQQALGQGPQFIFQYYREEENGRGNFPPRFSGLQFPNYSSELNVNALELDDSALYLCASSMTGQSYEQYFGPGTRLTVT.

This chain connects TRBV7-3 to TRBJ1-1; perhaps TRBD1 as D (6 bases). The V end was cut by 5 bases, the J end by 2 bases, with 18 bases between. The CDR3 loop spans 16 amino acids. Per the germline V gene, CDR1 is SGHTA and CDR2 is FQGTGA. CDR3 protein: CASSPTGTTENTEAFF. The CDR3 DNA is TGTGCCAGCAGCCCCACCGGGACAACTGAAAACACTGAAGCTTTCTTT.

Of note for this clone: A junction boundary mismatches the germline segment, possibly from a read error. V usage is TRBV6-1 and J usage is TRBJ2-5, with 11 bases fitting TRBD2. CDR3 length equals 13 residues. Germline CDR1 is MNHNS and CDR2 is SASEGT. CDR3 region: CAGRLAGQETQYF. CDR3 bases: TGTGCCGGCAGACTAGCGGGGCAAGAGACCCAGTACTTC.

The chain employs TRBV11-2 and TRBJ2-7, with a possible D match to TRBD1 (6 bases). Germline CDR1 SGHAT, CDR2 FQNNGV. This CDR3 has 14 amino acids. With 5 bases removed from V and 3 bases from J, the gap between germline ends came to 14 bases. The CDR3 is CASSPTGGNYEQYF. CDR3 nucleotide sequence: TGTGCCAGCAGCCCGACAGGTGGGAACTACGAGCAGTACTTC.

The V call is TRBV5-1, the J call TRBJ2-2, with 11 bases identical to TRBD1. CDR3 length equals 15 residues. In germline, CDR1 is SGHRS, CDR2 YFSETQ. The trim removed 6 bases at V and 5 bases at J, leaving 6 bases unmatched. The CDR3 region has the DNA TGCGCCAGCACCCCGGGACAGGGGGGGACCGGGGAGCTGTTTTTT. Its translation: CASTPGQGGTGELFF.

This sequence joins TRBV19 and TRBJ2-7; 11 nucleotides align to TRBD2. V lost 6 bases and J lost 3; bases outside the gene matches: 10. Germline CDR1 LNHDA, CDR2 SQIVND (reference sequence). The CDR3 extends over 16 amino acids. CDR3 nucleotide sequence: TGTGCCAGTAGGTTAGCGGGAGGGCCCCGGGTCTACGAGCAGTACTTC. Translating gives CASRLAGGPRVYEQYF.

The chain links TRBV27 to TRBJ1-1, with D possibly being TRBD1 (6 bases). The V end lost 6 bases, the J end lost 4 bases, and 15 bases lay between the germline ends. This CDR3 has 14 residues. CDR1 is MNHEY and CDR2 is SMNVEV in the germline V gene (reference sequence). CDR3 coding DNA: TGTGCCAGCAGCCCAGGACAGACGACCACTGAAGCTTTCTTT. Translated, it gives CASSPGQTTTEAFF.

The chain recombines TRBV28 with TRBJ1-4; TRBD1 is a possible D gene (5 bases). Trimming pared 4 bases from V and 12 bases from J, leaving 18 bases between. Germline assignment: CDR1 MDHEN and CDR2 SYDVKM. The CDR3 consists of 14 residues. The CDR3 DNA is TGTGCCAGCAGTTACGCGTTGGGGGGAGGGGAACTGTTTTTT. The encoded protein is CASSYALGGGELFF.

CDR3: CASSLGFVGVVYEQYF. The DNA for the CDR3 is TGTGCCAGCAGCTTAGGATTCGTGGGAGTGGTATATGAGCAGTACTTC. The chain has TRBV11-3 and TRBJ2-7; the D gene is possibly TRBD2 (5 bases). Trimming pared 1 base from V and 7 bases from J, leaving 20 bases between. Germline CDR1 reads SGHNT; CDR2 reads YENEEA. The CDR3 runs to 16 residues.

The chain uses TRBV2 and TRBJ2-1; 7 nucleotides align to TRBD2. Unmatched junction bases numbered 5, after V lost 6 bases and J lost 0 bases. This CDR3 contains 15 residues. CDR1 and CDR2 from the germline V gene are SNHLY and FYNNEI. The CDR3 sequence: CASSERTSSYNEQFF. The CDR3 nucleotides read TGTGCCAGCAGCGAGCGGACTAGCTCCTACAATGAGCAGTTCTTC.

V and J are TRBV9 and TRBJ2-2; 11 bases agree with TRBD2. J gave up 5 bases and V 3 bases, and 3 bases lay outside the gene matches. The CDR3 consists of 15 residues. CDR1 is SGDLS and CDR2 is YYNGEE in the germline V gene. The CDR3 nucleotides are TGTGCCAGCAGCGGGAGGACTAGCGGGACCGGGGAGCTGTTTTTT. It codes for CASSGRTSGTGELFF.

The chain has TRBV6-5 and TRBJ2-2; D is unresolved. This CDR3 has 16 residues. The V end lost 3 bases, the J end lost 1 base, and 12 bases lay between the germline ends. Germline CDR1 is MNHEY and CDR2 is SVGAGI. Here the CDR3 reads CASSYILPQNTGELFF. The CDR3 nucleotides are TGTGCCAGCAGTTATATTCTTCCACAGAACACCGGGGAGCTGTTTTTT.

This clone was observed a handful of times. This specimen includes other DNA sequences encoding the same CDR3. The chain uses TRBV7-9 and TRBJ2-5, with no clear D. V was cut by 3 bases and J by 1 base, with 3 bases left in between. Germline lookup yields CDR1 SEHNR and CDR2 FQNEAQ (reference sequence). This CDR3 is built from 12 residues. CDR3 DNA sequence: TGTGCCAGCAGCTTCAGCCAAGAGACCCAGTACTTC. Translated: CASSFSQETQYF.

For the CDR3, the DNA is TGTGCCTGGAGTGTGGGGGGCTATGGCTACACCTTC. Protein: CAWSVGGYGYTF. The J gene is TRBJ1-2, the V gene TRBV30; a weak D match, TRBD1 (5 bases). The CDR3 consists of 12 residues. CDR1 GTSNPN and CDR2 SVGIG come from the germline V gene (reference sequence). The germline V and J ends were trimmed by 0 bases and 4 bases, with 6 bases remaining between them.